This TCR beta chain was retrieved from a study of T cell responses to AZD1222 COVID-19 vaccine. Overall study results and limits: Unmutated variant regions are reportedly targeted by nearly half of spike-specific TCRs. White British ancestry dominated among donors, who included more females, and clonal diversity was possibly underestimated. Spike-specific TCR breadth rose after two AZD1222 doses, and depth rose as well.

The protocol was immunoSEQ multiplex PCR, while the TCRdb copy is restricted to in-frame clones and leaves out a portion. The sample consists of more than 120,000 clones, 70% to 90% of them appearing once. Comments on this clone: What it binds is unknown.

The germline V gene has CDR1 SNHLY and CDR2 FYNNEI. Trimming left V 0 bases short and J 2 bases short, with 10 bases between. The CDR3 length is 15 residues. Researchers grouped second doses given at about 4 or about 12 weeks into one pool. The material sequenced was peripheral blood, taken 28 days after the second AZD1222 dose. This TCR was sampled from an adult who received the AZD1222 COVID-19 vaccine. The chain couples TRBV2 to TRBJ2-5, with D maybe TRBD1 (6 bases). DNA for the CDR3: TGTGCCAGCAGTGAAGCGCTTAGGGGGCAAGAGACCCAGTACTTC. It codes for CASSEALRGQETQYF.